The 29 T cell receptor beta chains in this list originate from one sample, sequenced in a study of blood T cell repertoires in COVID-19. Assay: immunoSEQ multiplex PCR; the TCRdb copy retains only in-frame clones and omits some. The sample gives about 250,000 clones, 75% to 90% of which show up once; under 2.5% is in the top ten. The specimen sequenced was PBMCs or T cells enriched from blood (not recorded which). These receptors were taken from a woman aged 18-35 years who had recovered from COVID-19.

The genes are TRBV6-5 and TRBJ2-2, with a weak D call TRBD1 (6 bases). V shed 8 bases and J shed 4 bases, with 11 bases lying between them. Germline CDR1 reads MNHEY; CDR2 reads SVGAGI. This CDR3 is 13 amino acids long. This chain's CDR3 is CASGYRVTGELFF. CDR3 DNA: TGTGCCAGCGGGTACAGGGTCACCGGGGAGCTGTTTTTT.

The gene calls are TRBV5-1 and TRBJ2-1; TRBD1 is a possible D gene (6 bases). CDR1 is SGHRS, CDR2 YFSETQ, per germline. V lost 5 bases and J lost 6, with 12 bases in between. The CDR3 loop spans 13 amino acids. The CDR3 DNA sequence: TGCGCCAGCAGTTATGGACAGAGCAATGAGCAGTTCTTC. Amino acids: CASSYGQSNEQFF.

In this sample, this clone turned up once. This chain uses TRBV11-2 with TRBJ2-3; D ambiguous. Per the germline V gene, CDR1 is SGHAT and CDR2 is FQNNGV. The CDR3 totals 12 residues. Trimming removed 6 bases from V and 10 bases from J, with 14 bases in between. The CDR3 region has the DNA TGTGCCAGCAGGTCAGTTTCGGGTGCGCAGTATTTT. Residues: CASRSVSGAQYF.

The J gene is TRBJ1-2, the V gene TRBV6-5; D is perhaps TRBD1 (5 bases). The germline V gene encodes CDR1 MNHEY and CDR2 SVGAGI. This CDR3 is 13 amino acids long. V shed 7 bases and J shed 2 bases, with 11 bases lying between them. CDR3 DNA: TGTGCCAGCACCGGCCGGGGGAACTATGGCTACACCTTC. It translates to CASTGRGNYGYTF.

The J gene is TRBJ1-5, the V gene TRBV15, with D maybe TRBD1 (5 bases). V was cut by 1 base and J by 5 bases, with 21 bases left in between. This CDR3 region has 18 residues. Per germline, CDR1 LNHNV and CDR2 YYDKDF (reference sequence). The CDR3 reads CATSRGGGWQGWYQPQHF. The CDR3 DNA reads TGTGCCACCAGCAGAGGTGGGGGGTGGCAGGGCTGGTATCAGCCCCAGCATTTT.

This clone was recorded once. V gene TRBV5-1 combines with J gene TRBJ2-7, with a weak D call TRBD2 (7 bases). The CDR3 is 15 residues long. Germline loops: CDR1 SGHRS, CDR2 YFSETQ. Trimming left V 1 base short and J 7 bases short, with 18 bases between. The chain's CDR3 is CASSLLAGAGPEQYF. In DNA form, the CDR3 reads TGCGCCAGCAGCTTGTTGGCGGGGGCTGGGCCGGAGCAGTACTTC.

CDR3 sequence (DNA): TGTGCCACCAGTGATCGGGAGACCCAGTACTTC. It specifies CATSDRETQYF. The chain joins TRBV24-1 to TRBJ2-5; D gene unclear. CDR1 KGHDR and CDR2 SFDVKD come from the germline V gene. Trimming cost V 3 bases and J 5 bases, with 3 bases left between them. The CDR3 runs to 11 residues.

The chain recombines TRBV12-5 with TRBJ2-7; 11 nucleotides align to TRBD1. This CDR3 region has 16 residues. Germline V lookup: CDR1 LGHNT, CDR2 FRNRAP. Trimming removed 0 bases from V and 5 bases from J; junction bases left unmatched: 6. Here the CDR3 reads CASGLVLGQGANEQYF. In nucleotides, the CDR3 is TGTGCTAGTGGTTTGGTACTTGGACAGGGGGCGAACGAGCAGTACTTC.

The chain joins TRBV6-5 to TRBJ1-1; tentatively, D is TRBD1 (5 bases). This CDR3 is built from 14 residues. Between the trimmed V and J ends, which lost 0 bases and 9 bases, there was a span of 14 bases. Per germline, CDR1 MNHEY and CDR2 SVGAGI. CDR3 nucleotides: TGTGCCAGCAGTTACTCGGTGACAGACCCCAAAGCTTTCTTT. Translating gives CASSYSVTDPKAFF.

V usage is TRBV15 and J usage is TRBJ1-2, with TRBD1 matching 7 bases. Germline V lookup: CDR1 LNHNV, CDR2 YYDKDF (reference sequence). J was trimmed by 5 bases and V by 11 bases; bases with no gene match: 11. This CDR3 has 13 residues. The CDR3 reads CASAARGKYGYTF. The CDR3 bases are TGTGCCTCTGCGGCCAGGGGGAAATATGGCTACACCTTC.

This clone was counted once. The chain joins TRBV6-6 to TRBJ2-1; 8 positions agree with TRBD2. In germline, CDR1 is MNHNY, CDR2 SVGAGI (reference sequence). CDR3 length equals 13 residues. The J segment lost 10 bases and the V segment lost 0 bases, leaving 2 bases of the junction unmatched. The CDR3 DNA follows: TGTGCCAGCAGTTACTCTACTAGCGGCGAGCAGTTCTTC. Translated, it gives CASSYSTSGEQFF.

The V call is TRBV28, the J call TRBJ2-4, with 10 bases that match TRBD2. V lost 2 bases and J lost 16; bases outside the gene matches: 14. CDR1 and CDR2 from the germline V gene are MDHEN and SYDVKM. The length of the CDR3 is 15 residues. CDR3 sequence: CASSLGSSGGLPGYF. The CDR3 DNA sequence: TGTGCCAGCAGTTTAGGGTCTAGCGGGGGCCTACCTGGATACTTC.

The chain combines TRBV29-1 with TRBJ1-1, with D maybe TRBD1 (5 bases). Trimming took 5 bases from V and 0 from J, leaving 10 bases between them. The CDR3 consists of 13 residues. Germline V lookup: CDR1 SQVTM, CDR2 ANQGSEA. CDR3 sequence reads: CSVQQDLNTEAFF. DNA for the CDR3: TGCAGCGTTCAACAGGATTTGAACACTGAAGCTTTCTTT. Supplemented by reference TRBV29-1 and TRBJ1-1, the full variable domain reads SAVISQKPSRDICQRGTSLTIQCQVDSQVTMMFWYRQQPGQSLTLIATANQGSEATYESGFVIDKFPISRPNLTFSTLTVSNMSPEDSSIYLCSVQQDLNTEAFFGQGTRLTVV.

The chain is built from TRBV5-1 and TRBJ1-2; 8 nucleotides match TRBD1. Trimming removed 2 bases from V and 1 base from J; junction bases left unmatched: 7. CDR1 is SGHRS and CDR2 is YFSETQ in the germline V gene. The CDR3 runs to 16 residues. The chain's CDR3 is CASSFTGQGINYGYTF. The CDR3, as DNA: TGCGCCAGCAGCTTCACTGGACAGGGTATTAACTATGGCTACACCTTC.

V gene TRBV29-1 combines with J gene TRBJ1-2, with 7 bases matching TRBD1. The trim removed 2 bases at V and 4 bases at J, leaving 7 bases unmatched. Germline loops: CDR1 SQVTM, CDR2 ANQGSEA. The CDR3 has 14 amino acids. The CDR3 here is CSVEKGQLLYGYTF. DNA for the CDR3: TGCAGCGTTGAAAAGGGACAGCTACTCTATGGCTACACCTTC.

J is TRBJ1-2 and V is TRBV28; 9 bases are shared with TRBD1. V shed 8 bases, J shed 8 bases, and the junction held 12 bases outside the gene matches. In germline, CDR1 is MDHEN, CDR2 SYDVKM. The CDR3 spans 14 residues. CDR3 coding DNA: TGTGCCAGCGGCCCGCTGGGGACAGGGAGCGGCTACACCTTC. It yields the protein CASGPLGTGSGYTF.

CDR3 sequence (DNA): TGTGCCAGCAGCCTGGGGACTAGCGGGGGGTCGTTCCACGAGCAGTACTTC. Translation: CASSLGTSGGSFHEQYF. J is TRBJ2-7 and V is TRBV28; 15 nucleotides match TRBD2. The junction had 11 bases not matched to a gene; V was cut back by 6 bases and J by 5 bases. The CDR3 totals 17 residues. Germline V gene sequence: CDR1 MDHEN, CDR2 SYDVKM.

The chain has TRBV5-1 and TRBJ2-3; the match to TRBD1 covers 8 bases. The CDR3 has 16 residues. Germline V lookup: CDR1 SGHRS, CDR2 YFSETQ. V dropped 3 bases and J dropped 5; count of bases not matched to a gene: 11. CDR3 residues: CASSSRTGSIGDTQYF. The CDR3 DNA follows: TGCGCCAGCAGCTCTCGGACAGGGTCAATTGGAGATACGCAGTATTTT.

This clone was seen a single time. The chain combines TRBV7-9 with TRBJ1-2; perhaps TRBD1 as D (5 bases). This CDR3 region has 15 residues. The ends were cut back, 0 bases at V and 4 bases at J, with 12 bases in the middle. CDR1 is SEHNR and CDR2 is FQNEAQ in the germline V gene (reference sequence). The CDR3 here is CASSLAQGSSYGYTF. CDR3 DNA: TGTGCCAGCAGCTTAGCTCAGGGCTCGAGCTATGGCTACACCTTC.

This chain connects TRBV10-3 to TRBJ2-3, with D possibly TRBD1 on 6 matching bases. The CDR3 is 12 amino acids. Trimming shortened V by 8 bases and J by 5 bases, and 11 bases separated the two germline ends. The germline V gene has CDR1 ENHRY and CDR2 SYGVKD. Here the CDR3 DNA reads TGTGCCATCCAGGGGACCGGAGATACGCAGTATTTT. Translation gives CAIQGTGDTQYF.

The J gene is TRBJ1-1, the V gene TRBV5-1; 7 nucleotides line up with TRBD1. This CDR3 is built from 14 residues. Germline assignment: CDR1 SGHRS and CDR2 YFSETQ. The V and J ends lost 3 bases and 5 bases, in that order; junction bases with no gene match: 7. The CDR3 region is CASSSQGFETEAFF. As DNA, the CDR3 is TGCGCCAGCAGCTCACAGGGGTTTGAGACTGAAGCTTTCTTT.

The V gene is TRBV28, the J gene TRBJ1-5, with 12 bases lining up with TRBD1. With 1 base clipped from V and 1 base from J, the junction kept 5 bases outside the gene matches. CDR3 size: 18 residues. Germline V lookup: CDR1 MDHEN, CDR2 SYDVKM. The CDR3: CASSLLGQGAPSNQPQHF. The CDR3 region has the DNA TGTGCCAGCAGTTTATTGGGACAGGGGGCGCCGAGCAATCAGCCCCAGCATTTT. Drawing the rest from reference TRBV28 and TRBJ1-5, the complete variable domain is DVKVTQSSRYLVKRTGEKVFLECVQDMDHENMFWYRQDPGLGLRLIYFSYDVKMKEKGDIPEGYSVSREKKERFSLILESASTNQTSMYLCASSLLGQGAPSNQPQHFGDGTRLSIL.

The V and J genes are TRBV2 and TRBJ1-1; TRBD1 might be the D (5 bases). Germline V gene data show CDR1 as SNHLY and CDR2 as FYNNEI. V was trimmed by 8 bases and J by 5 bases, leaving 15 bases between them. This CDR3 spans 13 amino acids. The CDR3 loop is CASQQKGQTEAFF. The CDR3 coding sequence is TGTGCCAGCCAACAGAAGGGGCAGACTGAAGCTTTCTTT.

This clone was found a few times. The rearrangement joins TRBV27 to TRBJ1-6; D is unresolved. CDR1 is MNHEY and CDR2 is SMNVEV in the germline V gene (reference sequence). The CDR3 loop spans 15 amino acids. V lost 5 bases, J lost 1 base, and 9 bases lay in between. CDR3 coding DNA: TGTGCCAGCAGTCTCGAGGGTTCCTATAATTCACCCCTCCACTTT. It encodes CASSLEGSYNSPLHF.

This chain links TRBV6-5 with TRBJ1-5, with D unresolved. Germline lookup yields CDR1 MNHEY and CDR2 SVGAGI. V shed 6 bases and J shed 0 bases, with 12 bases lying between them. The CDR3 is 15 residues long. The CDR3 spells CASRERAYSNQPQHF. The CDR3 DNA reads TGTGCCAGCAGAGAGCGGGCCTATAGCAATCAGCCCCAGCATTTT.

The CDR3 spells CASSATWASNEQFF. CDR3 in DNA: TGTGCCAGCAGTGCGACCTGGGCATCCAATGAGCAGTTCTTC. The rearrangement uses TRBV2 and TRBJ2-1; D remains ambiguous. Germline CDR1 and CDR2: SNHLY and FYNNEI. There are 14 residues in the CDR3. With 4 bases removed from V and 6 bases from J, the gap between germline ends came to 13 bases.

This sequence joins TRBV3-1 (or the pseudogene TRBV3-2) and TRBJ2-7; 11 bases map to TRBD2. This CDR3 has 15 residues. Germline V gene data show CDR1 as LGHDT and CDR2 as YNNKEL (reference sequence). J gave up 2 bases and V 2 bases, and 2 bases lay outside the gene matches. The DNA of the CDR3 is TGTGCCAGCAGCCAATCTAGCGGGGGGACCTACGAGCAGTACTTC. Protein sequence: CASSQSSGGTYEQYF.

This chain uses TRBV10-3 with TRBJ2-7; tentative D call: TRBD1 (6 bases). The CDR3 has 12 residues. CDR1 is ENHRY, CDR2 SYGVKD, per germline. V shed 8 bases and J shed 4 bases, with 12 bases lying between them. The CDR3 reads CAISTGIYEQYF. The CDR3 bases are TGTGCCATCTCAACAGGGATTTACGAGCAGTACTTC.

The rearrangement uses TRBV7-9 and TRBJ1-5, with D hard to call. This CDR3 region has 13 residues. In germline, CDR1 is SEHNR, CDR2 FQNEAQ (reference sequence). V lost 2 bases, J lost 2 bases, and 4 bases lay in between. The CDR3 DNA sequence: TGTGCCAGCAGCTTACAGGGCAATCAGCCCCAGCATTTT. Its protein is CASSLQGNQPQHF. Based on the CDR3 plus reference TRBV7-9 and TRBJ1-5, the full variable domain is DTGVSQNPRHKITKRGQNVTFRCDPISEHNRLYWYRQTLGQGPEFLTYFQNEAQLEKSRLLSDRFSAERPKGSFSTLEIQRTEQGDSAMYLCASSLQGNQPQHFGDGTRLSIL.